The next 31 T cell receptor beta chains were all read from a single sample in a study of shared clonotypes between healthy human individuals. Repertoires were generated with immunoSEQ multiplex PCR, while TCRdb's copy carries only in-frame clones and drops some. Among around 1.5 million clones listed, roughly 98% were seen once. The sequenced sample consisted of naive CD4+ T cells sorted from blood. The subset is: CD45RA+ positively selected. The receptors were gathered from a man under 40 in good health.

This rearrangement joins TRBV9 to TRBJ1-4, with D perhaps TRBD1 (6 bases). The CDR3 consists of 14 residues. The germline CDR1 and CDR2 sequences are SGDLS and YYNGEE. Between the trimmed V and J ends, which lost 0 bases and 8 bases, there was a span of 11 bases. The CDR3 spells CASSVGQAAEKLFF. CDR3 in DNA: TGTGCCAGCAGCGTAGGACAGGCCGCCGAAAAACTGTTTTTT.

This chain joins TRBV5-1 and TRBJ1-1; a possible D gene is TRBD1 (5 bases). CDR3 size: 12 residues. Trimming cost V 5 bases and J 6 bases, with 11 bases left between them. Germline CDR1 SGHRS, CDR2 YFSETQ. Written as DNA, the CDR3 is TGCGCCAGCAGACAGGTGGGGGCTGAAGCTTTCTTT. Residues: CASRQVGAEAFF. The whole variable domain, filled in from reference TRBV5-1 and TRBJ1-1, reads KAGVTQTPRYLIKTRGQQVTLSCSPISGHRSVSWYQQTPGQGLQFLFEYFSETQRNKGNFPGRFSGRQFSNSRSEMNVSTLELGDSALYLCASRQVGAEAFFGQGTRLTVV.

The V call is TRBV7-2, the J call TRBJ2-1; D is ambiguous. Germline lookup yields CDR1 SGHTA and CDR2 FQGNSA. This CDR3 comprises 13 residues. Trimming took 3 bases from V and 8 from J, leaving 11 bases between them. The CDR3 here is CASSFSAPYEQFF. The CDR3 DNA follows: TGTGCCAGCAGCTTTTCCGCGCCCTATGAGCAGTTCTTC. The complete variable domain, with remaining parts taken from reference TRBV7-2 and TRBJ2-1, reads GAGVSQSPSNKVTEKGKDVELRCDPISGHTALYWYRQSLGQGLEFLIYFQGNSAPDKSGLPSDRFSAERTGGSVSTLTIQRTQQEDSAVYLCASSFSAPYEQFFGPGTRLTVL.

V and J are TRBV9 and TRBJ2-7; 7 bases map to TRBD1. Germline values: CDR1 SGDLS, CDR2 YYNGEE. The CDR3 runs to 16 residues. V gave up 0 bases and J gave up 2 bases; unmatched junction bases: 8. CDR3 loop: CASSVALAGGTYEQYF. CDR3 coding DNA: TGTGCCAGCAGCGTAGCTCTGGCAGGGGGTACCTACGAGCAGTACTTC.

Details on this clone: Germline and junction disagree at one end, which may indicate a read error. The V gene is TRBV7-2, the J gene TRBJ2-7; D might be TRBD1 (6 bases). The CDR3 spans 14 residues. Germline CDR1 is SGHTA and CDR2 is FQGNSA. The CDR3 DNA reads TGTGCCAGCAGCTACGACAGGCTCTCCCACGAGCAGTACTTC. This codes for CASSYDRLSHEQYF.

This clone has only one observation. This chain uses TRBV7-8 with TRBJ2-3, with TRBD2 matching 10 bases. The germline V gene has CDR1 SGHVS and CDR2 FQNEAQ. The CDR3 runs to 16 residues. The V gene end was trimmed by 5 bases and the J gene end by 4 bases; junction bases not matched to a gene: 9. The CDR3 sequence is CASSAGTSDRADTQYF. CDR3 coding DNA: TGTGCCAGCAGCGCCGGGACTAGCGATAGAGCAGATACGCAGTATTTT. Looking up the rest from reference TRBV7-8 and TRBJ2-3 gives the full variable domain: GAGVSQSPRYKVAKRGQDVALRCDPISGHVSLFWYQQALGQGPEFLTYFQNEAQLDKSGLPSDRFFAERPEGSVSTLKIQRTQQEDSAVYLCASSAGTSDRADTQYFGPGTRLTVL.

CDR3 sequence (DNA): TGTGCCAGCAGCCCAAAGGGACTCCAAGAGACCCAGTACTTC. This sequence encodes CASSPKGLQETQYF. The rearrangement links TRBV6-5 to TRBJ2-5; the D gene is possibly TRBD2 (6 bases). CDR3 length: 14 residues. CDR1 is MNHEY, CDR2 SVGAGI, per germline. Trimming stripped 6 bases from V and 1 base from J, with 12 bases between.

This chain links TRBV5-1 with TRBJ2-3; D tentatively fits TRBD1 or TRBD2 (7 bases each). The germline gives CDR1 SGHRS, CDR2 YFSETQ. V lost 1 base to trimming and J lost 4 bases, with 19 bases between them. This CDR3 spans 17 amino acids. This CDR3 reads CASSLTRDSGEADTQYF. The CDR3 nucleotides read TGCGCCAGCAGCTTGACCCGGGACAGCGGGGAGGCAGATACGCAGTATTTT. The complete variable domain, with remaining parts taken from reference TRBV5-1 and TRBJ2-3, reads KAGVTQTPRYLIKTRGQQVTLSCSPISGHRSVSWYQQTPGQGLQFLFEYFSETQRNKGNFPGRFSGRQFSNSRSEMNVSTLELGDSALYLCASSLTRDSGEADTQYFGPGTRLTVL.

The rearrangement links TRBV19 to TRBJ1-2, with D maybe TRBD1 (6 bases). Germline lookup yields CDR1 LNHDA and CDR2 SQIVND (reference sequence). V was shortened by 7 bases and J by 2 bases, with 17 bases between the two germline ends. CDR3 length equals 15 residues. The DNA for the CDR3 is TGTGCCAGTACCCCACGAGGGAGGGGGAACTATGGCTACACCTTC. This sequence encodes CASTPRGRGNYGYTF.

The chain uses TRBV14 and TRBJ2-7; no clear D. Germline CDR1 is SGHDN and CDR2 is FVKESK. The CDR3 is 12 residues long. The V and J ends lost 3 bases and 7 bases respectively, with 10 bases between them. This CDR3 is CASSHTPWEQYF. Here the CDR3 DNA reads TGTGCCAGCAGCCATACTCCGTGGGAGCAGTACTTC.

The V gene is TRBV4-3, the J gene TRBJ1-5; a weak D match, TRBD1 (5 bases). The germline CDR1 and CDR2 sequences are LGHNA and YSLEER. The CDR3 loop spans 16 amino acids. The V end was cut by 0 bases, the J end by 4 bases, with 13 bases between. Here the CDR3 DNA reads TGCGCCAGCAGCCAAGATACCCAGGGCAGGAATCAGCCCCAGCATTTT. Its translation is CASSQDTQGRNQPQHF.

The V and J genes are TRBV28 and TRBJ1-3, with 8 bases fitting TRBD1. In germline, CDR1 is MDHEN, CDR2 SYDVKM. Trimming at V came to 3 bases and at J to 10 bases, leaving 8 bases not matched to a gene. CDR3 length: 14 residues. Here the CDR3 DNA reads TGTGCCAGCAGTTTGCCCATACAGGGGGGGACCATATATTTT. This gives the protein CASSLPIQGGTIYF.

V and J are TRBV5-6 and TRBJ2-5; 10 bases fit TRBD1. Trimming at V came to 4 bases and at J to 3 bases, leaving 6 bases not matched to a gene. Germline V CDR1 and CDR2: SGHDT, YYEEEE. The CDR3 runs to 15 residues. As DNA, the CDR3 is TGTGCCAGCAGCAGAGACAGGGGGCGCGAAGAGACCCAGTACTTC. Its translation is CASSRDRGREETQYF.

In nucleotides, the CDR3 is TGTGCCAGCAGTGAGTATGGCAGGTTTTCCTACGAGCAGTACTTC. Encoded protein: CASSEYGRFSYEQYF. The chain has TRBV2 and TRBJ2-7; no definite D call. Between the trimmed V and J ends, which lost 3 bases and 1 base, there was a span of 13 bases. CDR1 is SNHLY and CDR2 is FYNNEI in the germline V gene. This CDR3 region has 15 residues.

The gene calls are TRBV16 and TRBJ2-1, with D maybe TRBD1 (6 bases). The V end lost 3 bases, the J end lost 8 bases, and 14 bases lay between the germline ends. The CDR3 consists of 14 residues. The germline gives CDR1 KGHSY, CDR2 FQNENV. Here the CDR3 DNA reads TGTGCCAGCAGCCACACACAGGGTTTCCATGAGCAGTTCTTC. Protein sequence: CASSHTQGFHEQFF.

The chain is built from TRBV5-4 and TRBJ2-7; D not resolved. Germline values: CDR1 SGHNT, CDR2 YYREEE (reference sequence). This CDR3 contains 15 residues. Trimming took 0 bases from V and 6 from J, leaving 16 bases between them. CDR3 loop: CASSLGARYGLEQYF. The CDR3 DNA is TGTGCCAGCAGCTTGGGGGCACGATACGGGCTCGAGCAGTACTTC.

V is TRBV30 and J is TRBJ1-5, with D possibly TRBD1 on 5 matching bases. Deletions cut 2 bases from V and 7 bases from J, with 12 bases between. Germline V gene data show CDR1 as GTSNPN and CDR2 as SVGIG (reference sequence). CDR3 length: 13 amino acids. In DNA, the CDR3 is TGTGCCTGGAGTCTGGGCAGGGACCAGCCCCAGCATTTT. It is translated as CAWSLGRDQPQHF.

This rearrangement joins TRBV28 to TRBJ1-2; 8 positions agree with TRBD1. From germline, CDR1 is MDHEN and CDR2 SYDVKM. The J segment lost 7 bases and the V segment lost 5 bases, leaving 9 bases of the junction unmatched. This CDR3 has 14 amino acids. In DNA form, the CDR3 reads TGTGCCAGCAGTCTCCAGGACAGGGTGGGTGGCTACACCTTC. Protein sequence: CASSLQDRVGGYTF.

CDR3 region: CAWSVGAADTQYF. The CDR3 DNA is TGTGCCTGGAGTGTTGGGGCGGCAGATACGCAGTATTTT. V usage is TRBV30 and J usage is TRBJ2-3, with D tentatively TRBD1 (5 bases). Germline CDR1 reads GTSNPN; CDR2 reads SVGIG (reference sequence). This CDR3 is built from 13 residues. Trimming cost V 0 bases and J 4 bases, with 8 bases left between them.

This clone has a single count. This chain connects TRBV5-4 to TRBJ2-6; D ambiguous. V lost 7 bases to trimming and J lost 4 bases, with 9 bases between them. Germline lookup yields CDR1 SGHNT and CDR2 YYREEE (reference sequence). The CDR3 has 13 residues. CDR3: CASGQGGANVLTF. In nucleotides, the CDR3 is TGTGCCAGCGGCCAAGGGGGGGCCAACGTCCTGACTTTC.

The V and J genes are TRBV11-2 and TRBJ2-1; 10 positions agree with TRBD2. This CDR3 has 16 amino acids. The germline CDR1 and CDR2 sequences are SGHAT and FQNNGV. The J segment lost 7 bases and the V segment lost 1 base, leaving 7 bases of the junction unmatched. CDR3 bases: TGTGCCAGCAGCTTAGTTCAGCGGGAGGGGATGAATGAGCAGTTCTTC. It translates to CASSLVQREGMNEQFF.

J is TRBJ2-1 and V is TRBV25-1, with D perhaps matching TRBD2 (6 bases). The germline V and J ends were trimmed by 8 bases and 7 bases, with 21 bases remaining between them. CDR1 is MGHDK, CDR2 SYGVNS, per germline. This CDR3 comprises 15 residues. CDR3 coding DNA: TGTGCCAGCGGATCCTTGCGGGACTTTGAAAATGAGCAGTTCTTC. This encodes CASGSLRDFENEQFF.

The chain uses TRBV9 and TRBJ1-1; a possible D gene is TRBD1 (5 bases). Trimming took off 3 bases at V and 1 base at J, with 13 bases between the two ends. Germline V lookup: CDR1 SGDLS, CDR2 YYNGEE. CDR3 length: 15 amino acids. The CDR3 loop is CASSEWRGQNTEAFF. The CDR3 DNA sequence: TGTGCCAGCAGCGAGTGGAGAGGACAGAACACTGAAGCTTTCTTT.

This chain links TRBV14 with TRBJ2-2, with unresolved D. V was cut by 4 bases and J by 4 bases, with 10 bases left in between. CDR1 is SGHDN and CDR2 is FVKESK in the germline V gene. The CDR3 loop spans 14 amino acids. For the CDR3, the DNA is TGTGCCAGCAGCCCGTACCAGCTCACCGGGGAGCTGTTTTTT. Its protein product is CASSPYQLTGELFF.

Points on this clone: At the DNA level, this CDR3 is encoded by other sequences in the same sample as well. The chain links TRBV29-1 to TRBJ2-1; unclear D gene. Germline V gene sequence: CDR1 SQVTM, CDR2 ANQGSEA. The V end lost 4 bases, the J end lost 0 bases, and 7 bases lay between the germline ends. This CDR3 has 13 amino acids. The CDR3 nucleotides are TGCAGCGTTGCCTCTAGCTCCTACAATGAGCAGTTCTTC. It translates to CSVASSSYNEQFF.

Points on this clone: Other DNA sequences in this specimen translate into the identical CDR3. The chain carries TRBV5-4 and TRBJ2-1, with TRBD1 matching 7 bases. CDR3 size: 15 residues. The germline V gene has CDR1 SGHNT and CDR2 YYREEE (reference sequence). J was trimmed by 0 bases and V by 3 bases; bases with no gene match: 3. The CDR3 protein is CASSSGQSSYNEQFF. CDR3 DNA sequence: TGTGCCAGCAGCTCGGGACAGAGCTCCTACAATGAGCAGTTCTTC.

The chain joins TRBV18 to TRBJ2-7; 14 positions agree with TRBD2. The length of the CDR3 is 19 residues. The germline gives CDR1 KGHSH, CDR2 LQKENI. Trimming cost V 3 bases and J 6 bases; bases outside gene matches: 16. DNA of the CDR3: TGTGCCAGCTCACCCACCGGACTAGCGGGAGGAGTACGGTCGGGCGAGCAGTACTTC. This codes for CASSPTGLAGGVRSGEQYF.

The chain employs TRBV5-6 and TRBJ1-1, with D unclear. The CDR3 runs 17 residues. Per germline, CDR1 SGHDT and CDR2 YYEEEE. Trimming shortened V by 0 bases and J by 0 bases, and 15 bases separated the two germline ends. The CDR3: CASSLVSTAYMNTEAFF. The CDR3 DNA reads as TGTGCCAGCAGCTTGGTGAGTACAGCCTACATGAACACTGAAGCTTTCTTT.

The rearrangement uses TRBV2 and TRBJ2-7; 7 bases match TRBD2. Germline V lookup: CDR1 SNHLY, CDR2 FYNNEI. After removal of 3 bases from V and 2 bases from J, the junction contained 7 bases not matched to a gene. The CDR3 contains 15 residues. CDR3 residues: CASSDPGGSPYEQYF. The CDR3 DNA reads TGTGCCAGCAGTGACCCCGGGGGGAGCCCCTACGAGCAGTACTTC.

The V and J genes are TRBV5-1 and TRBJ2-3; 7 nucleotides align to TRBD1. Germline assignment: CDR1 SGHRS and CDR2 YFSETQ. The CDR3 length is 17 residues. The trim removed 4 bases at V and 1 base at J, leaving 12 bases unmatched. CDR3 residues: CASSPIPGTARTDTQYF. CDR3 nucleotide sequence: TGCGCCAGCAGCCCAATCCCCGGGACAGCACGCACAGATACGCAGTATTTT.

The CDR3: CASSLASGVSDEKLFF. The CDR3 DNA reads as TGTGCCAGCAGCTTAGCTTCCGGGGTGAGCGATGAAAAACTGTTTTTT. This chain joins TRBV7-2 and TRBJ1-4; D is ambiguous. Trimming left V 0 bases short and J 6 bases short, with 14 bases between. The CDR3 is made up of 16 amino acids. CDR1 is SGHTA, CDR2 FQGNSA, per germline. Complete variable domain (other parts from reference TRBV7-2 and TRBJ1-4): GAGVSQSPSNKVTEKGKDVELRCDPISGHTALYWYRQSLGQGLEFLIYFQGNSAPDKSGLPSDRFSAERTGGSVSTLTIQRTQQEDSAVYLCASSLASGVSDEKLFFGSGTQLSVL.